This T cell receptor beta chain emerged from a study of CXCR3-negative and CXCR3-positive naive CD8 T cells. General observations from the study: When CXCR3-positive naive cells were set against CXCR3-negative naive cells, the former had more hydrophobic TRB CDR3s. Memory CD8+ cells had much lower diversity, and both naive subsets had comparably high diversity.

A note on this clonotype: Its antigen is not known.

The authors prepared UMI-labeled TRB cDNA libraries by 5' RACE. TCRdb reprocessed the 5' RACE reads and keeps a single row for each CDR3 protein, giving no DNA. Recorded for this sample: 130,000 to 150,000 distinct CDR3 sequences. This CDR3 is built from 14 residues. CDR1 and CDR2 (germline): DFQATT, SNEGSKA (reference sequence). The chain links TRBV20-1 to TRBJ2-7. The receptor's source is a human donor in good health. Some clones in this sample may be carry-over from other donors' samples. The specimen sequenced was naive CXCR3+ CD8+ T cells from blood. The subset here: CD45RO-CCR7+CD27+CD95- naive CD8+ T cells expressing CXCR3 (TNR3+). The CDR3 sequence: CSARDPQAAYEQYF.